This T cell receptor beta chain was observed in a study of blood T cell repertoires in COVID-19. Overall study: COVID-19 samples from acute and convalescent phases originated in the United States, Italy and Spain. The cDNA or gDNA used as material had been derived from T cells, B-cell-depleted T cells, or PBMCs.

V was trimmed by 0 bases and J by 14 bases, leaving 14 bases between them. Germline CDR1 reads PRHDT; CDR2 reads FYEKMQ (reference sequence). The CDR3 has 14 amino acids. This clone was seen at least ten times. As processed by the authors: The assay estimated nucleated cells by amplifying reference gene primers. The protocol was immunoSEQ multiplex PCR, while the TCRdb copy is restricted to in-frame clones and leaves out a portion. Clonal size and the V and J genes are those of that table, whereas D and trimming came from the DNA. The table records roughly 85,000 clones, 75% to 90% of them present only once.

Sequenced: peripheral blood. The chain carries TRBV13 and TRBJ1-6, with D unresolved. The clonotype comes from a man between 50 and 59 years old with active or convalescent COVID-19. For the CDR3, the DNA is TGTGCCAGCAGCTTAGGACGTCGGGGTCAGACCCTCCACTTT. This gives the protein CASSLGRRGQTLHF.